This is a list of T cell receptor beta chains from one sample in a study of molecular identifiers for immune sequencing clone quantification. One entry per CDR3 protein results from TCRdb running MiXCR on the PCR reads. The repertoire has some 320,000 distinct CDR3 sequences, over 20% of them found once; the top ten carry approximately 0.8%. Sequenced sample: naive CD8+ T cells from blood, with Jurkat cell RNA spiked in. These receptors were taken from a human donor in good health. Some libraries in this study had Jurkat cell RNA spiked in. CDR3s include the opening cysteine and the closing phenylalanine or tryptophan. The D gene is left open where the match is weak. The size of a clone is reported for some rows only, either as once, few or many, or as a class for expanded clones.

abundance	v_gene	d_gene	len	j_gene	CDR3aa	CDR3nt
NA	TRBV28	NA	15	TRBJ2-7	CASSTRRQSPYEQYF	TGTGCCAGCAGCACCCGAAGGCAGTCCCCCTACGAGCAGTACTTC
many	TRBV28	NA	13	TRBJ1-3	CASSSAGGNTIYF	TGTGCCAGCAGTTCGGCAGGGGGAAACACCATATATTTT
few	TRBV19	NA	15	TRBJ1-5	CASSTGFIGNQPQHF	TGTGCCAGTAGTACAGGGTTTATTGGCAATCAGCCCCAGCATTTT
many	TRBV7-6	NA	16	TRBJ2-1	CASSTGAGRSYNEQFF	TGTGCCAGCAGCACCGGGGCAGGCCGCTCCTACAATGAGCAGTTCTTC
many	TRBV27	NA	14	TRBJ1-5	CASSLVGPNQPQHF	TGTGCCAGCAGTTTAGTGGGGCCTAATCAGCCCCAGCATTTT
many	TRBV20-1	TRBD1	16	TRBJ1-1	CRGGQGLSGATRKAFF	TGCAGGGGGGGACAGGGGCTTTCTGGCGCAACTAGAAAAGCTTTCTTT
NA	TRBV24-1	NA	17	TRBJ2-1	CATSTWGGTSSYNEQFF	TGTGCCACCAGTACCTGGGGCGGGACGAGCTCCTACAATGAGCAGTTCTTC
many	TRBV5-5	TRBD1	16	TRBJ1-5	CASSLADRAIDQPQHF	TGTGCCAGCAGCTTGGCGGACAGGGCAATAGATCAGCCCCAGCATTTT
few	TRBV20-1	TRBD2	16	TRBJ2-7	CSARAPFSGGHYEQYF	TGCAGTGCTCGAGCCCCCTTTAGCGGGGGTCACTACGAGCAGTACTTC
few	TRBV25-1	NA	15	TRBJ2-7	CASSEGGPLIYEQYF	TGTGCCAGCAGTGAAGGGGGCCCACTTATTTACGAGCAGTACTTC
many	TRBV19	NA	16	TRBJ2-6	CASSIGTRAGANVLTF	TGTGCCAGTAGTATCGGTACGAGAGCAGGGGCCAACGTCCTGACTTTC
many	TRBV4-1	TRBD1	15	TRBJ1-1	CASSQLRQGVTEAFF	TGCGCCAGCAGCCAACTCAGACAGGGGGTGACTGAAGCTTTCTTT
many	TRBV4-1	TRBD1	16	TRBJ1-5	CASSQETGTGRQPQHF	TGCGCCAGCAGCCAGGAGACCGGGACAGGGCGTCAGCCCCAGCATTTT
many	TRBV7-9	NA	15	TRBJ2-3	CASSPEGDSTDTQYF	TGTGCCAGCAGCCCCGAGGGGGATAGCACAGATACGCAGTATTTT
many	TRBV9	NA	15	TRBJ1-4	CASSAGTWANEKLFF	TGTGCCAGCAGCGCCGGAACTTGGGCTAATGAAAAACTGTTTTTT
many	TRBV6-2/TRBV6-3	NA	13	TRBJ2-1	CASSYYVHNEQFF	TGTGCCAGCAGTTACTACGTTCACAATGAGCAGTTCTTC
many	TRBV6-6	NA	18	TRBJ1-2	CASSYSLSVGTANYGYTF	TGTGCCAGCAGTTACTCGCTTTCGGTAGGGACGGCTAACTATGGCTACACCTTC
many	TRBV20-1	TRBD2	15	TRBJ2-2	CSARAGTSEAGELFF	TGCAGTGCTAGAGCTGGGACTAGCGAGGCCGGGGAGCTGTTTTTT
many	TRBV6-5	NA	13	TRBJ2-3	CASSWRSTDTQYF	TGTGCCAGCAGCTGGCGGTCCACAGATACGCAGTATTTT
few	TRBV9	NA	18	TRBJ2-1	CASSAPLGVSPSYNEQFF	TGTGCCAGCAGCGCCCCTCTAGGGGTCTCGCCGTCCTACAATGAGCAGTTCTTC
many	TRBV13	NA	13	TRBJ1-1	CASSLGRGDRVFF	TGTGCCAGCAGCTTAGGTAGGGGGGATCGGGTTTTCTTT
many	TRBV12-3/TRBV12-4	NA	13	TRBJ2-5	CASKDRAQETQYF	TGTGCCAGTAAGGACAGAGCTCAAGAGACCCAGTACTTC
many	TRBV11-2	NA	17	TRBJ2-6	CASSPFPLSSGANVLTF	TGTGCCAGCAGCCCCTTCCCCCTGAGCTCTGGGGCCAACGTCCTGACTTTC
NA	TRBV6-5	NA	14	TRBJ2-2	CASRTDVNTGELFF	TGTGCCAGCAGGACAGACGTGAACACCGGGGAGCTGTTTTTT
many	TRBV30	NA	15	TRBJ2-7	CAWSAPLWSPGEQYF	TGTGCCTGGAGTGCCCCTCTGTGGAGCCCGGGGGAGCAGTACTTC
many	TRBV6-5	NA	13	TRBJ2-7	CASSYGTTYEQYF	TGTGCCAGCAGTTACGGGACCACCTACGAGCAGTACTTC
many	TRBV10-3	TRBD1	13	TRBJ2-5	CAIRPGQEETQYF	TGTGCCATCAGGCCGGGACAGGAAGAGACCCAGTACTTC
many	TRBV4-3	NA	16	TRBJ1-5	CASSQDRGMGNQPQHF	TGCGCCAGCAGCCAAGATCGAGGGATGGGCAATCAGCCCCAGCATTTT
many	TRBV10-3	NA	14	TRBJ2-3	CAISGVGSTDTQYF	TGTGCCATCAGTGGAGTTGGGAGCACAGATACGCAGTATTTT
many	TRBV20-1	NA	13	TRBJ1-2	CSGRDAEEGGYTF	TGCAGTGGACGGGACGCTGAGGAGGGGGGCTACACCTTC
many	TRBV15	NA	15	TRBJ2-7	CATSEEGTLTYEQYF	TGTGCCACCAGCGAAGAAGGGACACTGACCTACGAGCAGTACTTC
NA	TRBV6-8	TRBD2	20	TRBJ2-6	CASTDGLAATPSLRANVLTF	TGTGCCAGCACCGATGGACTAGCTGCAACCCCCTCTCTCAGGGCCAACGTCCTGACTTTC
many	TRBV7-9	NA	16	TRBJ1-4	CASSPVTPGTNEKLFF	TGTGCCAGCAGCCCCGTAACCCCGGGGACTAATGAAAAACTGTTTTTT
few	TRBV21-1	NA	17	TRBJ2-1	CASSKGTRDHSYNEQFF	TGTGCCAGCAGCAAAGGTACCAGGGACCACTCTTACAATGAGCAGTTCTTC
many	TRBV12-3/TRBV12-4	TRBD1	13	TRBJ2-4	CASSLAYGQAQYF	TGTGCCAGCAGTCTTGCTTACGGACAGGCTCAGTACTTC
many	TRBV19	TRBD1	13	TRBJ2-3	CASSLQGANTQYF	TGTGCCAGTAGCTTACAGGGGGCAAATACGCAGTATTTT
many	TRBV20-1	TRBD1	14	TRBJ1-1	CSAWGGQGNTEAFF	TGCAGTGCCTGGGGCGGACAGGGCAACACTGAAGCTTTCTTT
NA	TRBV20-1	NA	13	TRBJ2-4	CSGEVGSKNIQYF	TGCAGTGGTGAAGTGGGGTCCAAAAACATTCAGTACTTC
NA	TRBV19	NA	14	TRBJ1-5	CASSIGPGTQPQHF	TGTGCCAGTAGTATAGGTCCAGGGACCCAGCCCCAGCATTTT
many	TRBV5-8	NA	13	TRBJ2-5	CASSTRVEETQYF	TGTGCCAGCAGCACAAGAGTTGAAGAGACCCAGTACTTC
many	TRBV29-1	NA	13	TRBJ2-7	CSASYGYTYEQYF	TGCAGCGCCAGCTACGGCTACACCTACGAGCAGTACTTC
many	TRBV7-3	TRBD1	15	TRBJ2-1	CASSLTDRPHNEQFF	TGTGCCAGCAGCTTAACGGACAGGCCCCACAATGAGCAGTTCTTC
few	TRBV16	NA	14	TRBJ2-7	CASSQFSSGYEQYF	TGTGCCAGCAGCCAATTTTCGTCCGGCTACGAGCAGTACTTC
many	TRBV20-1	TRBD2	14	TRBJ2-1	CSARDSGVYNEQFF	TGCAGTGCTAGAGATAGCGGGGTCTACAATGAGCAGTTCTTC